What follows describes a single T cell receptor (beta chain). Its antigen is as yet unknown. The data belong to a study of graft-versus-host responses after intestinal transplantation. Across the study: Among the recipients, transplants were multivisceral, liver-intestinal, or isolated intestinal.

Study results and limitations: Researchers found peak circulating GvH clone levels linked to early post-transplant HvG declines. Recipient bone marrow held GvH clones, some seen earlier in ileum or blood. Graft-donor T cell macrochimerism in patients accompanied high graft-versus-host to host-versus-graft clonal ratios in allografts.

CDR3 length: 17 residues. CDR1 and CDR2 (germline): SGHTA, FQGTGA. V was cut by 2 bases and J by 6 bases, with 22 bases left in between. The assay was immunoSEQ multiplex PCR, and TCRdb's table has in-frame clones only and misses some. The sample lists tens of thousands of clones; roughly 80% were seen once. Specimen: unstimulated CD8+ T cells sorted from spleen or lymph node cells, collected before intestinal transplant. The receptor comes from a human donor who received an intestinal transplant. The chain has TRBV7-3 and TRBJ1-2; D might be TRBD1 (5 bases). The CDR3 reads CASSLGTLAPIEHGYTF. CDR3 DNA: TGTGCCAGCAGCTTAGGGACGCTCGCCCCTATTGAACATGGCTACACCTTC. Together with reference TRBV7-3 and TRBJ1-2, the CDR3 gives the full variable domain: GAGVSQTPSNKVTEKGKYVELRCDPISGHTALYWYRQSLGQGPEFLIYFQGTGAADDSGLPNDRFFAVRPEGSVSTLKIQRTERGDSAVYLCASSLGTLAPIEHGYTFGSGTRLTVV.